The rows below give T cell receptor beta chains drawn from one sample of a study of OX40 agonist ivuxolimab in advanced cancers. Libraries were prepared by immunoSEQ multiplex PCR; TCRdb keeps only in-frame clonotypes and omits some of them. Of 70,000 to 80,000 clones listed, more than 85% are singletons. Material: CD4+ or CD8+ T cells sorted from blood, obtained in a trial of the OX40 agonist ivuxolimab. These TCRs come from an adult with an advanced solid tumor such as melanoma, head and neck, liver or kidney cancer. Both conserved end residues are part of each CDR3. A D gene is named only where the DNA matches it firmly. Size tells how often a clone was seen (once, few, many) or the class of an expanded clone, and some rows leave it out.

D	V	J	size	length	CDR3	DNA
NA	TRBV10-2	TRBJ2-1	NA	15	CASSLFGVSSDEQFF	TGCGCCAGCAGTCTTTTCGGAGTTAGCTCCGATGAGCAGTTCTTC
NA	TRBV21-1	TRBJ2-5	NA	11	CASRHGETQYF	TGTGCCAGCCGGCATGGTGAGACCCAGTACTTC
NA	TRBV15	TRBJ2-7	NA	13	CATSRDRSYEQYF	TGTGCCACCAGCAGAGATAGGAGCTACGAGCAGTACTTC
NA	TRBV11-2	TRBJ2-7	NA	12	CASSSVSYEQYF	TGTGCCAGCAGCTCGGTATCCTACGAGCAGTACTTC
NA	TRBV7-6	TRBJ1-1	NA	13	CASSLEGTTEAFF	TGTGCCAGCAGCTTAGAGGGGACCACTGAAGCTTTCTTT
TRBD1	TRBV5-1	TRBJ2-1	NA	15	CASSSGTGEFNEQFF	TGCGCCAGCAGCTCCGGGACAGGGGAATTCAATGAGCAGTTCTTC
NA	TRBV9	TRBJ2-3	NA	11	CASSVGDTQYF	TGTGCCAGCAGCGTAGGAGATACGCAGTATTTT
TRBD1	TRBV6-1	TRBJ2-7	NA	15	CASSVPGQGFVEQYF	TGTGCCAGCAGTGTACCGGGACAGGGGTTCGTCGAGCAGTACTTC
TRBD1	TRBV7-2	TRBJ1-1	NA	15	CASSFDRGRNTEAFF	TGTGCCAGCAGCTTTGACAGGGGGCGGAACACTGAAGCTTTCTTT
NA	TRBV5-1	TRBJ2-1	few	15	CASSYGGTGYNEQFF	TGCGCCAGCAGCTACGGCGGGACTGGCTACAATGAGCAGTTCTTC
NA	TRBV28	TRBJ1-2	NA	13	CASRLQGFYGYTF	TGTGCCAGCAGATTACAGGGATTCTATGGCTACACCTTC
TRBD2	TRBV10-3	TRBJ2-3	NA	20	CAISGPGLAGGTSSTDTQYF	TGTGCCATCAGTGGACCGGGACTAGCGGGGGGGACTTCTAGCACAGATACGCAGTATTTT
TRBD1	TRBV4-2	TRBJ1-2	NA	16	CASSQDRDRAAFGYTF	TGTGCCAGCAGCCAAGACCGTGACAGGGCGGCTTTTGGCTACACCTTC
NA	TRBV5-4	TRBJ1-1	NA	16	CASSFSIQGPNTEAFF	TGTGCCAGCAGCTTTTCCATTCAGGGGCCGAACACTGAAGCTTTCTTT
NA	TRBV10-3	TRBJ2-3	once	15	CAISDPGGARHTQYF	TGTGCCATCAGTGACCCGGGTGGGGCCCGCCATACGCAGTATTTT
TRBD1	TRBV27	TRBJ1-1	NA	13	CASSGQGGTEAFF	TGTGCCAGCAGCGGACAGGGGGGTACTGAAGCTTTCTTT
NA	TRBV6-6	TRBJ2-3	NA	16	CASSQRSPGSTDTQYF	TGTGCCAGCAGCCAAAGAAGTCCAGGGAGCACAGATACGCAGTATTTT
TRBD1	TRBV18	TRBJ1-2	NA	14	CASSPRDRESGYTF	TGTGCCAGCTCACCACGGGACAGGGAGTCTGGCTACACCTTC
TRBD1	TRBV25-1	TRBJ2-1	once	17	CASSGPRTGRPYNEQFF	TGTGCCAGCAGTGGACCGCGGACAGGGCGCCCCTACAATGAGCAGTTCTTC
TRBD2	TRBV19	TRBJ2-7	NA	15	CASSMGTSGRAEQYF	TGTGCCAGTAGTATGGGGACTAGCGGGAGGGCCGAGCAGTACTTC
NA	TRBV4-3	TRBJ2-7	NA	16	CASSQVLATLSYEQYF	TGCGCCAGCAGCCAGGTCCTAGCGACCTTATCCTACGAGCAGTACTTC
NA	TRBV6-5	TRBJ2-1	NA	15	CASRRGSGSGNEQFF	TGTGCCAGCAGAAGGGGGTCCGGGAGCGGTAATGAGCAGTTCTTC
NA	TRBV18	TRBJ1-2	NA	15	CASSPLEETGYGYTF	TGTGCCAGCTCCCCATTAGAGGAAACGGGCTATGGCTACACCTTC
NA	TRBV11-2	TRBJ1-3	NA	13	CASSRPLYPTIYF	TGTGCCAGCAGCCGCCCACTATACCCCACCATATATTTT
TRBD1	TRBV27	TRBJ1-5	NA	15	CASSPTGVSNQPQHF	TGTGCCAGCAGTCCGACAGGGGTAAGCAATCAGCCCCAGCATTTT
TRBD1	TRBV25-1	TRBJ2-1	NA	15	CASRKPGTGLNEQFF	TGTGCCAGCAGGAAGCCAGGGACAGGGTTGAATGAGCAGTTCTTC
TRBD2	TRBV10-1	TRBJ2-1	NA	15	CASSSSGSTYNEQFF	TGCGCCAGCAGTTCTAGCGGGAGCACTTACAATGAGCAGTTCTTC
NA	TRBV6-6	TRBJ1-3	NA	12	CASSDSGNTIYF	TGTGCCAGCTCGGACTCTGGAAACACCATATATTTT
NA	TRBV27	TRBJ1-1	NA	15	CASSLFFEGSTEAFF	TGTGCCAGCAGTTTATTTTTTGAGGGTTCGACTGAAGCTTTCTTT
TRBD1	TRBV29-1	TRBJ2-1	NA	14	CSVKGTGDYNEQFF	TGCAGCGTAAAAGGGACAGGGGACTACAATGAGCAGTTCTTC
TRBD2	TRBV11-2	TRBJ2-1	few	16	CASSSAVGLAGVWQFF	TGTGCCAGCAGCTCAGCCGTGGGACTAGCGGGAGTTTGGCAGTTCTTC
TRBD1	TRBV7-2	TRBJ1-1	NA	15	CASSFSGGGNTEAFF	TGTGCCAGCAGCTTTTCAGGGGGTGGGAACACTGAAGCTTTCTTT
NA	TRBV7-8	TRBJ2-7	NA	13	CASSLAPGYEQYF	TGTGCCAGCAGCTTAGCGCCGGGCTACGAGCAGTACTTC
TRBD2	TRBV19	TRBJ2-4	NA	15	CASSASGRALGIQYF	TGTGCCAGTAGTGCTAGCGGGAGGGCGCTCGGCATTCAGTACTTC
NA	TRBV11-2	TRBJ1-4	NA	16	CASSPGAGRTNEKLFF	TGTGCCAGCAGCCCAGGGGCGGGACGAACTAATGAAAAACTGTTTTTT
NA	TRBV10-3	TRBJ1-4	NA	14	CAISEGRTNEKLFF	TGTGCCATCAGTGAGGGGAGAACTAATGAAAAACTGTTTTTT
TRBD1	TRBV6-6	TRBJ1-2	once	13	CALGQGANYGYTF	TGTGCGCTGGGACAGGGGGCTAACTATGGCTACACCTTC
NA	TRBV5-5	TRBJ2-2	NA	16	CASSLRSGTNTGELFF	TGTGCCAGCAGCTTGCGTAGCGGAACTAACACCGGGGAGCTGTTTTTT
NA	TRBV6-5	TRBJ2-3	NA	16	CASSYSARAGLDTQYF	TGTGCCAGCAGTTACTCCGCCAGGGCAGGCCTAGATACGCAGTATTTT
TRBD2	TRBV15	TRBJ2-3	NA	18	CATSGGLAGDSITDTQYF	TGTGCCACCAGCGGCGGACTAGCGGGAGATTCGATTACAGATACGCAGTATTTT
NA	TRBV6-5	TRBJ1-1	NA	12	CASRQLNTEAFF	TGTGCCAGCAGGCAGTTGAACACTGAAGCTTTCTTT
NA	TRBV5-1	TRBJ2-2	NA	14	CASSLDTGPGELFF	TGCGCCAGCAGCTTGGATACCGGTCCCGGGGAGCTGTTTTTT
NA	TRBV18	TRBJ1-2	NA	13	CASSPPSNYGYTF	TGTGCCAGCTCACCACCAAGTAACTATGGCTACACCTTC
NA	TRBV6-5	TRBJ2-7	NA	14	CASSRESRLDEQYF	TGTGCCAGCAGTCGGGAGAGCAGGCTCGACGAGCAGTACTTC
NA	TRBV15	TRBJ2-3	NA	14	CATSRDPGADTQYF	TGTGCCACCAGCAGAGATCCAGGGGCCGATACGCAGTATTTT
TRBD1	TRBV6-1	TRBJ2-4	NA	13	CASRENRGHIQYF	TGTGCCAGCAGGGAGAACAGGGGACACATTCAGTACTTC
NA	TRBV5-1	TRBJ1-4	NA	15	CASSLEGGGNEKLFF	TGCGCCAGCAGCTTGGAGGGAGGGGGTAATGAAAAACTGTTTTTT
NA	TRBV19	TRBJ2-7	once	16	CASSPGPSSGAYEQYF	TGTGCCAGTAGTCCCGGACCCAGCAGCGGAGCCTACGAGCAGTACTTC
NA	TRBV19	TRBJ2-1	NA	14	CASSIRSLVHEQFF	TGTGCCAGTAGTATACGGTCCCTCGTCCATGAGCAGTTCTTC
TRBD1	TRBV18	TRBJ1-1	NA	17	CASSPLTTGTVNTEAFF	TGTGCCAGCTCACCTCTTACTACCGGGACAGTGAACACTGAAGCTTTCTTT